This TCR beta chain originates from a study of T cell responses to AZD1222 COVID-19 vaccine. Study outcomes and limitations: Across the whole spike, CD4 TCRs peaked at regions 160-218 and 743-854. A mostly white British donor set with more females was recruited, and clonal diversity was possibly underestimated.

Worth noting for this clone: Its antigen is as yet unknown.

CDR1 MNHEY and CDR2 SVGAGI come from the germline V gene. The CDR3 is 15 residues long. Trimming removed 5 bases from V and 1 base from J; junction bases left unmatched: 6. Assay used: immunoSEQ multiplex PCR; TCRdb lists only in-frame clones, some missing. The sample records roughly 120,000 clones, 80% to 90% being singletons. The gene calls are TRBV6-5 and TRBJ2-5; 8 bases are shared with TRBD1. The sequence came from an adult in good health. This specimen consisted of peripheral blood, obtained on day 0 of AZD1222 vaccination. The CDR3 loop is CASSHPGQAQETQYF. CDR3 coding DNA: TGTGCCAGCAGTCACCCGGGACAGGCCCAAGAGACCCAGTACTTC.